The sequence of this T cell receptor (beta chain) was determined in a study of tumor T cells in aggressive B-cell lymphoma listed by TCRdb under 2017. The CDR3 has 13 amino acids, counting the end cysteine and phenylalanine. The retained sequence is limited to the CDR3, 39 bases, with the frame set at the first base. V and J are truncated by 4 bases and 2 bases respectively, leaving an intervening sequence of 8 bases. The germline V gene provides CDR1 SGHDT and CDR2 YYEEEE. The library was prepared using the immunoSEQ multiplex PCR assay. As stored in TCRdb, this immuneACCESS dataset retains in-frame rearrangements with V and J assigned. A fraction of the clones does not appear; measured against another copy, unresolved V genes explain less than half of the discrepancy, and the remainder lacks a known reason. The sample contains about 5,600 clones, 70% to 85% of them found a single time. The ten largest make up approximately 3% of the sample.

As to this clone: No antigen is known for it. The record has no base qualities; no much larger clone is one base away.

The clonotype was recovered from an adult with diffuse large B cell lymphoma. The chain employs TRBV5-6 and TRBJ2-3; the D segment could be TRBD1, given 6 matching bases. Sequencing was performed on tumor tissue. The nucleotides read TGTGCCAGCAGCCCGGGACACACAGATACGCAGTATTTT. Protein translation: CASSPGHTDTQYF.